The present TCR beta chain was sequenced within a study of blood T cell repertoires in COVID-19. Study summary: The United States, Italy and Spain supplied acute and convalescent COVID-19 samples. Sources were T cells, B-cell-depleted T cells, or PBMCs; the material itself was cDNA or gDNA.

The CDR3 sequence is 16 residues long. Germline V gene lookup returns CDR1 LNHDA and CDR2 SQIVND (reference sequence). V shed 4 bases and J 3 bases; nucleotides not matched to a gene: 9. In the source study's methods: Nucleated cell counts were estimated from reference gene primer amplification. Some clones are missing from TCRdb's copy, which holds only in-frame ones; the method was immunoSEQ multiplex PCR. V and J calls and clone size are given by that table; D and trimming were obtained from the DNA. The sample has about 41,000 clones, around nine tenths seen once. The chain uses TRBV19 and TRBJ2-7, with 10 bases aligning to TRBD2. This receptor was obtained from a human donor in a cohort sampled during active COVID-19. The specimen sequenced was peripheral blood. CDR3 loop: CASSTIPSGGYYEQYF. The CDR3 DNA reads TGTGCCAGTAGTACCATCCCTAGCGGGGGTTACTACGAGCAGTACTTC.